This T cell receptor (beta chain) was recovered during a study of T cells in Graves' hyperthyroidism and ophthalmopathy. Across the whole study: Pretreatment peripheral blood was obtained at initial diagnosis.

Diagnoses were established using clinical symptoms, serum thyroxine and TRAb, thyroid ultrasound and orbital computed tomography. In its sample, this clonotype was seen many times. Compared with germline, one end of the junction differs, possibly owing to a read error. Regions amplified from RNA transcripts were the TCR beta CDR3 regions. With the HTBI primer set, the TCR CDR3 went through a first round of RT-PCR. TCRdb called the multiplex PCR reads again in MiXCR, with one record for every CDR3 protein. Here the sample spans roughly 380,000 distinct CDR3 sequences, approximately 19% being singletons. Germline values: CDR1 PRHDT, CDR2 FYEKMQ (reference sequence). This CDR3 is built from 12 residues.

V is TRBV13 and J is TRBJ2-7; 9 positions match TRBD1. The TCR originated in a woman in her late teens or twenties with Graves' hyperthyroidism. The sequenced sample consisted of blood. CDR3: CASGTGSFEQYF. The CDR3 region has the DNA TGTGCCAGCGGGACAGGGTCCTTCGAGCAGTACTTC.